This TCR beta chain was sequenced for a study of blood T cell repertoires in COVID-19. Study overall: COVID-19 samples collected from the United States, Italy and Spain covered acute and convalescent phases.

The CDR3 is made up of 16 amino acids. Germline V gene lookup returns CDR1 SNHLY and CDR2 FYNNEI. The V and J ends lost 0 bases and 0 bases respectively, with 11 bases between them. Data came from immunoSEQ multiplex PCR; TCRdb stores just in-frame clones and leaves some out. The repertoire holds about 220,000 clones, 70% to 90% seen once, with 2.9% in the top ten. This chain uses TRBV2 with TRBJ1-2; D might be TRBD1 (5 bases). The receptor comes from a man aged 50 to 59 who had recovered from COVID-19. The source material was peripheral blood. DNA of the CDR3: TGTGCCAGCAGTGAAGCTAGGACACCCGCTAACTATGGCTACACCTTC. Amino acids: CASSEARTPANYGYTF. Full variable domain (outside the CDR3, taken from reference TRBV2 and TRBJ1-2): EPEVTQTPSHQVTQMGQEVILRCVPISNHLYFYWYRQILGQKVEFLVSFYNNEISEKSEIFDDQFSVERPDGSNFTLKIRSTKLEDSAMYFCASSEARTPANYGYTFGSGTRLTVV.